This TCR beta chain was retrieved from a study of graft-versus-host responses after intestinal transplantation. On the study more broadly: Each recipient received anti-thymocyte globulin induction, then tacrolimus and steroids for three to four years.

Germline V gene sequence: CDR1 SNHLY, CDR2 FYNNEI. Trimming cost V 3 bases and J 4 bases, with 12 bases left between them. There are 14 residues in the CDR3. Profiling relied on immunoSEQ multiplex PCR, and the TCRdb table lists in-frame clones only, not all of them. The sample lists tens of thousands of clones; approximately 94% were seen once. Study-wide results and caveats: Investigators detected GvH clones in recipient marrow, with some emerging earlier in ileum or blood.

A note on this clone: Its target is not known.

V and J are TRBV2 and TRBJ1-2; unclear D gene. The sequenced sample was unstimulated CD4+ T cells sorted from spleen or lymph node cells, obtained before transplant. The TCR originated in a human donor who was the organ donor for an intestinal transplant. The CDR3 reads CASSESQYAYGYTF. The CDR3 region has the DNA TGTGCCAGCAGTGAGTCCCAGTACGCCTATGGCTACACCTTC.